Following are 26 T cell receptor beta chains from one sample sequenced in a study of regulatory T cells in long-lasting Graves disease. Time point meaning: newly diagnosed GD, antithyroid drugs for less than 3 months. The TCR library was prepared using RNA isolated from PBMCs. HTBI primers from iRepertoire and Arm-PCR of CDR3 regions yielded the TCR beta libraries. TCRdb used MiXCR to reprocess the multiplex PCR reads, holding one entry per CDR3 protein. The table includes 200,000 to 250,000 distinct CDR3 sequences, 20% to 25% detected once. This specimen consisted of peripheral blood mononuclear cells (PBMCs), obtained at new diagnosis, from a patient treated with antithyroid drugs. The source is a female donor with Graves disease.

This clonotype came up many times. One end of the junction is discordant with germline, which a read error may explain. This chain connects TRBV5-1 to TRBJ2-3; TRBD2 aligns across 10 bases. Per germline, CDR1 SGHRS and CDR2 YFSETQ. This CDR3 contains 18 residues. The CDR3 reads CASSLNEGLASSTDTQYF. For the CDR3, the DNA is TGTGCCAGCAGCTTAAATGAGGGACTAGCGTCCTCCACAGATACGCAGTATTTT.

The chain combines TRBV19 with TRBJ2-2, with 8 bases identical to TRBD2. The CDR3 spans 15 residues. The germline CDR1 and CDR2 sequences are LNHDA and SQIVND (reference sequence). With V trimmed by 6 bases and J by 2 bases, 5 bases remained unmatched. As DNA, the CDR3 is TGTGCCAGTAGACCCCGGGGGGGAAACACCGGGGAGCTGTTTTTT. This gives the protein CASRPRGGNTGELFF.

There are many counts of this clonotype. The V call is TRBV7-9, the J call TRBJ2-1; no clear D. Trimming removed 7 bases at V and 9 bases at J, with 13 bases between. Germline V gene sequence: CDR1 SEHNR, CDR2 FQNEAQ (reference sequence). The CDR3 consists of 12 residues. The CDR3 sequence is CASTKGPSEQFF. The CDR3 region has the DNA TGTGCCAGCACTAAAGGGCCATCTGAGCAGTTCTTC.

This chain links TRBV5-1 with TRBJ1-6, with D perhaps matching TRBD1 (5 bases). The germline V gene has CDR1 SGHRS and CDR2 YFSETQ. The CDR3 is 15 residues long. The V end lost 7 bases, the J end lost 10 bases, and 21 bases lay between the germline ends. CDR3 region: CASRGTGAGRSPLHF. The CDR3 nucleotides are TGCGCCAGCCGCGGGACTGGAGCCGGAAGGTCACCCCTCCACTTT.

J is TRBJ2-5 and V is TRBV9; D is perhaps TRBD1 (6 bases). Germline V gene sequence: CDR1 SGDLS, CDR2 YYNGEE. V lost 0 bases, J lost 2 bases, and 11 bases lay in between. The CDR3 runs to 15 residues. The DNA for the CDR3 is TGTGCCAGCAGCGTAGCTCAGGGGCGTCAAGAGACCCAGTACTTC. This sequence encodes CASSVAQGRQETQYF. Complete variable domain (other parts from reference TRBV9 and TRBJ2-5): DSGVTQTPKHLITATGQRVTLRCSPRSGDLSVYWYQQSLDQGLQFLIQYYNGEERAKGNILERFSAQQFPDLHSELNLSSLELGDSALYFCASSVAQGRQETQYFGPGTRLLVL.

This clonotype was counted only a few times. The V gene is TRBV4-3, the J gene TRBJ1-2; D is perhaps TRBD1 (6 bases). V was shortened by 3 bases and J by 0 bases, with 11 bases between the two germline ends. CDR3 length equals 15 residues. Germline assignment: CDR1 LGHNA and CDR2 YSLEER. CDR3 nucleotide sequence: TGCGCCAGCAGCCAGGGGGCAGGCCCTAACTATGGCTACACCTTC. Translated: CASSQGAGPNYGYTF.

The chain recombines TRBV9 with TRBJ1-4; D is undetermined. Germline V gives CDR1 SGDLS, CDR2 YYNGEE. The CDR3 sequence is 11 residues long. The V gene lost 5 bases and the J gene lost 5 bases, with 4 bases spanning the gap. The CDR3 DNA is TGTGCCAGCAGTAACAATGAAAAACTGTTTTTT. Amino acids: CASSNNEKLFF.

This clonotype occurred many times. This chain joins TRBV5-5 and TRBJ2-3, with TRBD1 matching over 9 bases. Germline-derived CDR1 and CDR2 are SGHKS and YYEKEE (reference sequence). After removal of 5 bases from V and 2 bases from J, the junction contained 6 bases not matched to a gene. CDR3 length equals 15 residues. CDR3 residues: CASRYRGLYTDTQYF. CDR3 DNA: TGTGCCAGCAGATACAGGGGGCTCTACACAGATACGCAGTATTTT.

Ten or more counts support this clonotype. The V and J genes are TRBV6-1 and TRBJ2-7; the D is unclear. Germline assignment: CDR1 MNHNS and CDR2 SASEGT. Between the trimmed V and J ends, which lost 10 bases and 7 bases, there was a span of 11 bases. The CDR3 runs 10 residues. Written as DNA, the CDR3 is TGTGCCATCGCCCGGAGTGAGCAGTACTTC. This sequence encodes CAIARSEQYF.

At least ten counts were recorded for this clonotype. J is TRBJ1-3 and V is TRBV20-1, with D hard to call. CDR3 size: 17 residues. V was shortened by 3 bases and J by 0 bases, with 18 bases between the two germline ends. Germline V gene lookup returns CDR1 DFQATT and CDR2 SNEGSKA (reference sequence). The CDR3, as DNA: TGCAGTGCTAGGAAGCCCCTCGCCCCCAGCTCTGGAAACACCATATATTTT. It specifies CSARKPLAPSSGNTIYF.

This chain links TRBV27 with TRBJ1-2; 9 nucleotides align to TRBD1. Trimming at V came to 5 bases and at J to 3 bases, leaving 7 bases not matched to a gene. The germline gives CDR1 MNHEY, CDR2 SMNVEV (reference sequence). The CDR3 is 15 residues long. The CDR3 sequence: CASSPGTGTYYGYTF. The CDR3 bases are TGTGCCAGCAGTCCGGGGACAGGGACCTACTATGGCTACACCTTC.

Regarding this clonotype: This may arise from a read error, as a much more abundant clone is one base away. The DNA for the CDR3 is TGTGCCAGCAGCTTAGCCGGGACAGGGGGCTACGAGCAGTACTTC. Its translation: CASSLAGTGGYEQYF. This chain uses TRBV7-8 with TRBJ2-7, with 11 bases fitting TRBD1. The CDR3 sequence is 15 residues long. V dropped 0 bases and J dropped 3; count of bases not matched to a gene: 1. The germline V gene has CDR1 SGHVS and CDR2 FQNEAQ.

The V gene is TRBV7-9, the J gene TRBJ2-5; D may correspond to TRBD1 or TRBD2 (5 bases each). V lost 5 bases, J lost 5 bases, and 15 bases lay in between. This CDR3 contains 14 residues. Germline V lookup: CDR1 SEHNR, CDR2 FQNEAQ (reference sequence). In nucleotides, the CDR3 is TGTGCCAGCAGCGCCGTGAGGGGCTGGGAGACCCAGTACTTC. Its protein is CASSAVRGWETQYF.

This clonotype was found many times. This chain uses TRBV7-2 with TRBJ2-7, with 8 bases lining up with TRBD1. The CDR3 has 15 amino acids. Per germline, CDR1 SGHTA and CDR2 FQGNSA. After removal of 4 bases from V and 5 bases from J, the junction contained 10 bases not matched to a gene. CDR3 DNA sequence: TGTGCCAGCAGCTCGTCCGGACAGGGATTCAACGAGCAGTACTTC. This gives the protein CASSSSGQGFNEQYF.

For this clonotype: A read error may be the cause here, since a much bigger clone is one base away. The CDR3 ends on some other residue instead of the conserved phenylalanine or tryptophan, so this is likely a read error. The DNA for the CDR3 is TGCGCCAGCAGCTTGGCCGCAGCGGGGGGCTCCTACGAGCAGTACTTG. Amino acids: CASSLAAAGGSYEQYL. The chain couples TRBV5-1 to TRBJ2-7; TRBD2 matches 9 bases. V trimming: 0 bases; J trimming: 0 bases; junction bases outside the gene matches: 4. The CDR3 contains 16 residues. Germline V gives CDR1 SGHRS, CDR2 YFSETQ.

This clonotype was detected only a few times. The CDR3 here is CASSQTDEQYF. The CDR3 nucleotides are TGTGCCAGCTCACAGACAGACGAGCAGTACTTC. The rearrangement links TRBV18 to TRBJ2-7; weak D call: TRBD1 (5 bases). Between the trimmed V and J ends, which lost 4 bases and 5 bases, there was a span of 6 bases. Germline CDR1 KGHSH, CDR2 LQKENI. This CDR3 has 11 amino acids.

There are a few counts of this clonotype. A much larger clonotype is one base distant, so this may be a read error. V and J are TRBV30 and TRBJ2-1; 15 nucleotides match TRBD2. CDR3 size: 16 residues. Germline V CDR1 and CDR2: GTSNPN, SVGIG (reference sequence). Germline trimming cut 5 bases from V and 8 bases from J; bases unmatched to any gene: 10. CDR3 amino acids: CAWGTGLAGGRDEQFF. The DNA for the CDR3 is TGTGCCTGGGGCACGGGACTAGCGGGAGGAAGGGATGAGCAGTTCTTC.

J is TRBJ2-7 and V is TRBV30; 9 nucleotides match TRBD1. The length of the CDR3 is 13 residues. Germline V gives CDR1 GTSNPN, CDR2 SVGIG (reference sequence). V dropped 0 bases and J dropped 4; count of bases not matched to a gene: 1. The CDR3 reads CAWSVGTGYEQYF. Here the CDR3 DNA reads TGTGCCTGGAGTGTCGGGACAGGGTACGAGCAGTACTTC.

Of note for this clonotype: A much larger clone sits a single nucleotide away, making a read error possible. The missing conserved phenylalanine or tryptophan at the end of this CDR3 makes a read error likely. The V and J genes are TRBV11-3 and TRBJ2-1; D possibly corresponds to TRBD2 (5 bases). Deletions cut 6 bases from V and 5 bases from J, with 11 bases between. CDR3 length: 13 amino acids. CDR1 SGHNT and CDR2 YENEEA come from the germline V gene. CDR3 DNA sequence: TGTGCCAGCAGGGGTGGGAGTAACAATGAGCAGTTCTCC. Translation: CASRGGSNNEQFS.

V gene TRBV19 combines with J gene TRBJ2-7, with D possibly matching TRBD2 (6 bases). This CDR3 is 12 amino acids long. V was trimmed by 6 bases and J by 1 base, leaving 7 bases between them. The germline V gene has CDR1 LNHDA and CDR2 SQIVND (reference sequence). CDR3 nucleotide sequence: TGTGCCAGTAGCGGGAGATCCTACGAGCAGTACTTC. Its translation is CASSGRSYEQYF.

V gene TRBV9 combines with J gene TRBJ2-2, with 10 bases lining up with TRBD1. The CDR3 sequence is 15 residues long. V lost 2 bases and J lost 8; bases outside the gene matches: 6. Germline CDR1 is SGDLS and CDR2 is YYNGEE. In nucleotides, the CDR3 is TGTGCCAGCAGCGTCCGGGACAGGGGTTCAGGGGAGCTGTTTTTT. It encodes CASSVRDRGSGELFF.

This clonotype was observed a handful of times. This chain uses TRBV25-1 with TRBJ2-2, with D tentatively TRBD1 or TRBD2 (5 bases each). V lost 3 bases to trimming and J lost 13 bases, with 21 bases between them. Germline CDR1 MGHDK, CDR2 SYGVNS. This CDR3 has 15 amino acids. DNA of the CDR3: TGTGCCAGCAGTGACCGGGACGGAGTCCCGGGGTGGCTGTTTTTT. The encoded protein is CASSDRDGVPGWLFF. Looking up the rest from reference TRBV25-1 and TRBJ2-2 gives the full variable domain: EADIYQTPRYLVIGTGKKITLECSQTMGHDKMYWYQQDPGMELHLIHYSYGVNSTEKGDLSSESTVSRIRTEHFPLTLESARPSHTSQYLCASSDRDGVPGWLFFGEGSRLTVL.

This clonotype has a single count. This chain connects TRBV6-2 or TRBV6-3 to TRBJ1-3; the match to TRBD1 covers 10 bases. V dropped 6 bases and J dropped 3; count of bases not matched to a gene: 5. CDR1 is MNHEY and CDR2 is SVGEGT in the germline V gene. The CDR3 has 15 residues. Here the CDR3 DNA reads TGTGCCAGCAGCAGGACAGGGGGATGTGGAAACACCATATATTTT. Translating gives CASSRTGGCGNTIYF.

The CDR3 sequence: CSAPPGQSETQYF. The CDR3 DNA reads as TGCAGTGCTCCTCCGGGACAGTCAGAGACCCAGTACTTC. J is TRBJ2-1 and V is TRBV20-1, with 7 bases aligning to TRBD1. The DNA end is a closer match to TRBJ2-5, so the J assignment may be wrong. Germline CDR1 reads DFQATT; CDR2 reads SNEGSKA (reference sequence). The CDR3 is made up of 13 amino acids.

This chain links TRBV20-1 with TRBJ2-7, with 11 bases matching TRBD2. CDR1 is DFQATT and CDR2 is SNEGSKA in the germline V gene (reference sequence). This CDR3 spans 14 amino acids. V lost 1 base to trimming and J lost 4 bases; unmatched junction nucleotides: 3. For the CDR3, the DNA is TGCAGTGCTAGAGTAGCGGGAGGGCCGTACGAGCAGTACTTC. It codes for CSARVAGGPYEQYF.

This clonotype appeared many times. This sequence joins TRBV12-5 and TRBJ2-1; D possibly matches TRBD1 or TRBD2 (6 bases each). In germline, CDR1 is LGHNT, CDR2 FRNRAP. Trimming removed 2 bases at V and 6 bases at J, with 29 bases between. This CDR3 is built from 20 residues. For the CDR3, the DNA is TGTGCTAGTGGTTTGCCAACAGGGCTTGGCGGGGCAAACGCGGGCAATGAGCAGTTCTTC. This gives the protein CASGLPTGLGGANAGNEQFF.